This TCR beta chain stems from a study of beta chain features in type 1 diabetes. Whole-study context: Investigators examined under 140 million sorted cells across all samples.

Of the isolated RNA, all was reverse transcribed, and so the sequenced material was expressed TCRB transcripts. Measured with immunoSEQ multiplex PCR; TCRdb has only the in-frame clones, and not every one. This table has more than 300,000 clones, around 7.6% appearing once. J lost 5 bases, V lost 4 bases, and 4 bases had no gene match. The germline gives CDR1 LNHDA, CDR2 SQIVND (reference sequence). The CDR3 length is 13 residues. The TCR originated in a woman aged 18-35 years in good health. The sample taken for sequencing was central memory CD4+ T cells from blood. J is TRBJ2-7 and V is TRBV19; TRBD1 matches 8 bases. As DNA, the CDR3 is TGTGCCAGTAGTAGGACAGGGATTGACGAGCAGTACTTC. Protein product: CASSRTGIDEQYF.